This T cell receptor (beta chain) was profiled in a study of T cells in narcolepsy. Looking at the study overall: Donors had narcolepsy type 1 or type 2, or were healthy controls. Regarding the study as a whole: Reportedly, autoreactive clonotypes were serially detected in patients' blood but not controls'. Some memory CD4+ repertoires had no autoreactive clone sequences. Comparing one patient's CSF and blood CD4+ clonotypes highlighted HCRT- and TRIB2-specific autoreactive clonotypes.

Sequencing used immunoSEQ multiplex PCR; TCRdb keeps in-frame clones, though not all of them. Counted here are roughly 38,000 clones, around 85% occurring once; the ten biggest clones make up under 2%. Details on this clone: Its antigen is unknown.

The J segment lost 5 bases and the V segment lost 1 base, leaving 4 bases of the junction unmatched. This CDR3 is 14 amino acids long. Germline lookup yields CDR1 SGHVS and CDR2 FQNEAQ. This chain uses TRBV7-8 with TRBJ1-2; 7 positions match TRBD1. The sample taken for sequencing was CD45RA- memory CD4+ T cells from PBMCs. The sequence came from a human donor with narcolepsy. This CDR3 reads CASSLEGAEYGYTF. CDR3 sequence (DNA): TGTGCCAGCAGCTTAGAGGGGGCGGAGTATGGCTACACCTTC.